The 26 T cell receptor beta chains presented below share a single source sample, sequenced in a study of blood T cell repertoires in COVID-19. Only in-frame clones appear in the TCRdb table, and some are missing; sequencing was by immunoSEQ multiplex PCR. This sample has just over 60,000 clones, with under 85% found just once. Sequencing was carried out using peripheral blood. Every receptor here comes from a woman aged 80 or over with active or convalescent COVID-19.

The chain links TRBV5-6 to TRBJ1-2; D ambiguous. The V end was cut by 1 base, the J end by 1 base, with 5 bases between. Per the germline V gene, CDR1 is SGHDT and CDR2 is YYEEEE. The CDR3 has 13 residues. The CDR3, as DNA: TGTGCCAGCAGCTTGCCGGGTAACTATGGCTACACCTTC. It specifies CASSLPGNYGYTF. Based on the CDR3 plus reference TRBV5-6 and TRBJ1-2, the full variable domain is DAGVTQSPTHLIKTRGQQVTLRCSPKSGHDTVSWYQQALGQGPQFIFQYYEEEERQRGNFPDRFSGHQFPNYSSELNVNALLLGDSALYLCASSLPGNYGYTFGSGTRLTVV.

The V gene is TRBV2, the J gene TRBJ2-7; D is perhaps TRBD1 (6 bases). CDR3 length: 15 residues. V lost 8 bases and J lost 2, with 19 bases in between. Germline CDR1 SNHLY, CDR2 FYNNEI. CDR3 residues: CASARNREITYEQYF. CDR3 in DNA: TGTGCCAGCGCCCGAAACAGGGAGATAACCTACGAGCAGTACTTC.

The rearrangement links TRBV19 to TRBJ1-4; no clear D. The CDR3 is made up of 14 amino acids. Trimming left V 3 bases short and J 8 bases short, with 13 bases between. CDR1 is LNHDA, CDR2 SQIVND, per germline (reference sequence). The chain's CDR3 is CASSIGGAPEKLFF. The CDR3 nucleotides read TGTGCCAGTAGTATCGGCGGAGCCCCCGAAAAACTGTTTTTT.

The chain is built from TRBV2 and TRBJ1-5, with 8 positions matching TRBD1. V lost 3 bases, J lost 7 bases, and 8 bases stayed unmatched. The CDR3 spans 15 residues. In germline, CDR1 is SNHLY, CDR2 FYNNEI. The CDR3 DNA reads as TGTGCCAGCAGTGAGAGGCAGGGGGCTGTACAGCCCCAGCATTTT. This translates into CASSERQGAVQPQHF.

This chain connects TRBV7-8 to TRBJ1-2; no firm D call. Trimming took off 5 bases at V and 5 bases at J, with 12 bases between the two ends. Germline V lookup: CDR1 SGHVS, CDR2 FQNEAQ. This CDR3 is built from 13 residues. The CDR3 DNA is TGTGCCAGCAGCGCGGGGAGCCCGTATGGCTACACCTTC. Translation: CASSAGSPYGYTF.

V gene TRBV2 combines with J gene TRBJ2-1, with TRBD2 matching 8 bases. The CDR3 is 14 amino acids. V shed 3 bases, J shed 4 bases, and the junction held 2 bases outside the gene matches. Germline V gene lookup returns CDR1 SNHLY and CDR2 FYNNEI. CDR3 DNA sequence: TGTGCCAGCAGTGACGGGACTAGATACAATGAGCAGTTCTTC. Protein sequence: CASSDGTRYNEQFF.

This chain uses TRBV7-9 with TRBJ1-2; D is uncertain. Trimming took 5 bases from V and 4 from J, leaving 11 bases between them. This CDR3 comprises 13 residues. Germline V gene sequence: CDR1 SEHNR, CDR2 FQNEAQ (reference sequence). DNA for the CDR3: TGTGCCAGCAGCCCCCGAGCCTTCTATGGCTACACCTTC. Amino acid sequence: CASSPRAFYGYTF.

The chain couples TRBV5-4 to TRBJ2-7; no clear D. From germline, CDR1 is SGHNT and CDR2 YYREEE (reference sequence). The CDR3 runs to 12 residues. The germline V and J ends were trimmed by 0 bases and 5 bases, with 6 bases remaining between them. The CDR3 DNA reads TGTGCCAGCAGCTTGGGTGACAACGAGCAGTACTTC. This gives the protein CASSLGDNEQYF.

A word on this clone: The junction shows a germline mismatch at one end, possibly a read error. The genes are TRBV12-5 and TRBJ1-3; D perhaps matches TRBD1 (6 bases). This CDR3 comprises 12 residues. In germline, CDR1 is LGHNT, CDR2 FRNRAP. The CDR3 protein is CASGLGQQGEDF. The DNA of the CDR3 is TGTGCTAGTGGTTTGGGCCAACAGGGTGAGGATTTT.

The chain uses TRBV4-1 and TRBJ2-1, with 9 bases fitting TRBD2. Trimming at V came to 11 bases and at J to 6 bases, leaving 5 bases not matched to a gene. CDR1 is MGHRA and CDR2 is YSYEKL in the germline V gene. CDR3 length: 12 residues. DNA for the CDR3: TGCGCCTCCGGGACTAGCAGCAATGAGCAGTTCTTC. Protein: CASGTSSNEQFF.

Written as DNA, the CDR3 is TGTGCCAGCACCCCCTCTCCGGGACAAGGCTATGGCTACACCTTC. It is translated as CASTPSPGQGYGYTF. This sequence joins TRBV27 and TRBJ1-2; perhaps TRBD1 as D (6 bases). Germline lookup yields CDR1 MNHEY and CDR2 SMNVEV (reference sequence). Trimming stripped 7 bases from V and 4 bases from J, with 19 bases between. The CDR3 length is 15 residues.

V is TRBV19 and J is TRBJ1-6, with a tentative D call TRBD1 (5 bases). The germline V and J ends were trimmed by 5 bases and 10 bases, with 18 bases remaining between them. This CDR3 spans 15 amino acids. Germline CDR1 reads LNHDA; CDR2 reads SQIVND (reference sequence). CDR3 region: CASSLSGINVSPLHF. The CDR3 coding sequence is TGTGCCAGTAGTCTATCAGGGATTAATGTGTCACCCCTCCACTTT.

The chain employs TRBV11-3 and TRBJ1-2; D perhaps matches TRBD1 (6 bases). V lost 5 bases, J lost 7 bases, and 17 bases lay in between. Germline values: CDR1 SGHNT, CDR2 YENEEA. The CDR3 covers 14 residues. This CDR3 is CASSNPGGRTGYTF. The CDR3 DNA sequence: TGTGCCAGCAGCAATCCCGGGGGGCGAACTGGCTACACCTTC.

This sequence joins TRBV5-4 and TRBJ2-3, with a possible D match to TRBD1 (6 bases). This CDR3 has 15 amino acids. Germline-derived CDR1 and CDR2 are SGHNT and YYREEE (reference sequence). Trimming stripped 4 bases from V and 2 bases from J, with 14 bases between. CDR3 DNA: TGTGCCAGCAGCAAGGACAGAAGAACCACAGATACGCAGTATTTT. Its protein is CASSKDRRTTDTQYF.

The rearrangement links TRBV5-1 to TRBJ1-1; 11 bases are shared with TRBD1. CDR1 and CDR2 from the germline V gene are SGHRS and YFSETQ. Losses at the gene ends were 4 bases for V and 4 bases for J; bases not matched to a gene: 6. The CDR3 runs to 15 residues. The CDR3 region has the DNA TGCGCCAGCAGCCTTTTAGGGACAGGGGGCACTGAAGCTTTCTTT. Encoded protein: CASSLLGTGGTEAFF.

The V and J genes are TRBV19 and TRBJ2-3; a possible D gene is TRBD2 (7 bases). The germline V gene encodes CDR1 LNHDA and CDR2 SQIVND (reference sequence). Deletions cut 5 bases from V and 4 bases from J, with 19 bases between. This CDR3 has 16 amino acids. The DNA of the CDR3 is TGTGCCAGTAGTCCCCGACGGGGCGGGGGCGCAGATACGCAGTATTTT. This sequence encodes CASSPRRGGGADTQYF.

The V and J genes are TRBV27 and TRBJ2-3; TRBD1 is a possible D gene (5 bases). The V gene's germline CDR1 is MNHEY and CDR2 SMNVEV (reference sequence). The CDR3 covers 14 residues. V was cut by 4 bases and J by 6 bases, with 14 bases left in between. DNA for the CDR3: TGTGCCAGCAGTTCCCGACCTACAGGCGATACGCAGTATTTT. Translation: CASSSRPTGDTQYF.

The chain is built from TRBV5-6 and TRBJ2-1; D possibly corresponds to TRBD1 (6 bases). The germline V and J ends were trimmed by 0 bases and 8 bases, with 15 bases remaining between them. Germline-derived CDR1 and CDR2 are SGHDT and YYEEEE. CDR3 length: 15 residues. The CDR3 spells CASSLGNRVGDEQFF. The DNA of the CDR3 is TGTGCCAGCAGCTTGGGGAACAGGGTTGGCGATGAGCAGTTCTTC.

The chain employs TRBV11-3 and TRBJ1-1; possible D gene TRBD1, 5 bases. V lost 5 bases and J lost 4, with 14 bases in between. The length of the CDR3 is 14 residues. CDR1 is SGHNT, CDR2 YENEEA, per germline. The CDR3 coding sequence is TGTGCCAGCAGCCCAGGGTATTCGAGCACTGAAGCTTTCTTT. Protein product: CASSPGYSSTEAFF.

This chain joins TRBV6-1 and TRBJ1-3; D remains unclear. Germline assignment: CDR1 MNHNS and CDR2 SASEGT. This CDR3 region has 16 residues. V lost 3 bases and J lost 0, with 12 bases in between. This CDR3 is CASSDYRGISGNTIYF. DNA of the CDR3: TGTGCCAGCAGTGACTATCGGGGAATCTCTGGAAACACCATATATTTT.

This chain links TRBV29-1 with TRBJ1-1, with D unclear. This CDR3 comprises 14 residues. Deletions cut 2 bases from V and 1 base from J, with 11 bases between. Per germline, CDR1 SQVTM and CDR2 ANQGSEA. DNA for the CDR3: TGCAGCGTTGAACCGCAGTCACGGAACACTGAAGCTTTCTTT. Protein sequence: CSVEPQSRNTEAFF.

The rearrangement uses TRBV9 and TRBJ1-4; TRBD1 aligns across 9 bases. After removal of 4 bases from V and 8 bases from J, the junction contained 6 bases not matched to a gene. Germline CDR1 is SGDLS and CDR2 is YYNGEE. This CDR3 is 14 amino acids long. The DNA of the CDR3 is TGTGCCAGCAGCAAGGGACAGGGTGGAGAAAAACTGTTTTTT. This codes for CASSKGQGGEKLFF.

The chain links TRBV11-2 to TRBJ1-1; 9 bases align to TRBD1. The CDR3 length is 14 residues. The ends lost 4 bases at V and 4 bases at J; junction bases unmatched: 4. Germline assignment: CDR1 SGHAT and CDR2 FQNNGV. The CDR3: CASSSQGAGTEAFF. The DNA for the CDR3 is TGTGCCAGCAGCTCACAGGGGGCAGGCACTGAAGCTTTCTTT.

The chain combines TRBV5-1 with TRBJ2-1; TRBD1 might be the D (6 bases). The CDR3 has 16 residues. Germline V gene sequence: CDR1 SGHRS, CDR2 YFSETQ. Trimming pared 0 bases from V and 2 bases from J, leaving 12 bases between. The CDR3 DNA sequence: TGCGCCAGCAGCTTGGAGGGACACCTCCCCTACAATGAGCAGTTCTTC. Translated: CASSLEGHLPYNEQFF.

CDR3 in DNA: TGTGCCAGCAGCCTGGCCGGGGGTGGGGCCAACGTCCTGACTTTC. It specifies CASSLAGGGANVLTF. The chain links TRBV6-6 to TRBJ2-6; D perhaps matches TRBD2 (6 bases). Germline CDR1 is MNHNY and CDR2 is SVGAGI (reference sequence). This CDR3 has 15 residues. Trimming pared 6 bases from V and 3 bases from J, leaving 12 bases between.

The chain joins TRBV18 to TRBJ2-7; D is perhaps TRBD1 (5 bases). V was pared by 5 bases and J by 1 base, with 12 bases between. CDR3 length: 14 residues. CDR1 and CDR2 from the germline V gene are KGHSH and LQKENI. CDR3 coding DNA: TGTGCCAGCTCAAGGGGCCTGACATCCTACGAGCAGTACTTC. Translating it yields CASSRGLTSYEQYF.